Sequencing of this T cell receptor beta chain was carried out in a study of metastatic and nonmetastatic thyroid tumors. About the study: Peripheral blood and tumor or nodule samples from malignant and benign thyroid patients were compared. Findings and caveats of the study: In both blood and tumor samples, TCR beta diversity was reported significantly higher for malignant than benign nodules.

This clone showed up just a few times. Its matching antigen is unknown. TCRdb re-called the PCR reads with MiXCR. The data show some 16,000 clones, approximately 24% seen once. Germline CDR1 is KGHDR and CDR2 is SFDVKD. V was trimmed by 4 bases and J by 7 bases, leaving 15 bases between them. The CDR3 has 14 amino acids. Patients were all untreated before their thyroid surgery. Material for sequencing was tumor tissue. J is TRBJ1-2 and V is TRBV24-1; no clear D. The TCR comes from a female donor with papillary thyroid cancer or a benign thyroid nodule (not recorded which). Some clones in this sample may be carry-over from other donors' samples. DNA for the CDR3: TGTGCCACCAGTGACCCTGGGCGTATATGTGGCTACACCTTC. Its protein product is CATSDPGRICGYTF.